Listed below are T cell receptor beta chains from one sample, sequenced in a study of PD-1 blockade in classical Hodgkin lymphoma. Using immunoSEQ multiplex PCR, the repertoire was profiled, and TCRdb retains in-frame clones only, with some absent. This table holds 5,500 to 7,000 clones, approximately 86% found once. The sample in question was peripheral blood mononuclear cells (PBMCs), obtained before the fourth cycle of nivolumab. The receptors originated from a human donor with classical Hodgkin lymphoma. Each CDR3 is given with its conserved first and last residue. The D gene is left open where the match is weak. Clone size is shown for a subset of rows, as once, few, many or a class of expanded clone.

J gene	clone size	V gene	D gene	CDR3 DNA	CDR3 protein
TRBJ2-3	-	TRBV2	-	TGTGCCAGCAGTGATCTGGGGGCCTTCACAGATACGCAGTATTTT	CASSDLGAFTDTQYF
TRBJ2-2	few	TRBV19	-	TGTGCCAGTAGTCCAACACAGGTCGGGGAGCTGTTTTTT	CASSPTQVGELFF
TRBJ2-6	-	TRBV6-5	-	TGTGCCAGCAGTTACTCATCTGGGGCCAACGTCCTGACTTTC	CASSYSSGANVLTF
TRBJ2-1	-	TRBV5-1	TRBD1	TGCGCCAGCAGCTTGACGGACAGGGCCAACAATGAGCAGTTCTTC	CASSLTDRANNEQFF
TRBJ2-1	-	TRBV27	-	TGTGCCAGCAGTCCGACTCGACCGAATGAGCAGTTCTTC	CASSPTRPNEQFF
TRBJ2-1	-	TRBV5-1	-	TGCGCCAGCAGAGTCCAGGGTAGCTCCTACAATGAGCAGTTCTTC	CASRVQGSSYNEQFF
TRBJ1-1	-	TRBV18	TRBD1	TGTGCCAGCTCACCTCTTACACCGGGACAGCTGAACACTGAAGCTTTCTTT	CASSPLTPGQLNTEAFF
TRBJ2-3	-	TRBV5-6	TRBD1	TGTGCCAGCCGAATGTTCGACAGGGGGGGTACGCAGTATTTT	CASRMFDRGGTQYF
TRBJ1-4	-	TRBV11-3	-	TGTGCCAGCAGCTTAGGATTTCGCCTAGAAAAACTGTTTTTT	CASSLGFRLEKLFF
TRBJ1-6	-	TRBV6-1	-	TGTGCCAGCAGTGAATTTAGACCCCTCCACTTT	CASSEFRPLHF
TRBJ1-2	-	TRBV12-5	TRBD1	TGTGCTAGTGCAAGGACAGGTGCTTCCTATGGCTACACCTTC	CASARTGASYGYTF
TRBJ2-5	-	TRBV6-6	TRBD1	TGTGCCAGCACCAACGGACAGGGCCAGGAGACCCAGTACTTC	CASTNGQGQETQYF
TRBJ1-3	once	TRBV6-6	-	TGTGCCAGCAGAGCACTCGGGGTCTCTGGAAACACCATATATTTT	CASRALGVSGNTIYF
TRBJ2-5	once	TRBV7-9	TRBD2	TGTGCCAGCAGCATAGCGGGGGGGGACCAAGAGACCCAGTACTTC	CASSIAGGDQETQYF
TRBJ2-3	-	TRBV11-3	TRBD2	TGTGCCAGCAGCTTAGGGGTAGCGGGTACCGAGAGAGATACGCAGTATTTT	CASSLGVAGTERDTQYF
TRBJ2-3	few	TRBV27	TRBD2	TGTGCCAGCAGTTTTCGCTCGACTAGCGGGGGGTACGTGTCAGATACGCAGTATTTT	CASSFRSTSGGYVSDTQYF
TRBJ1-2	-	TRBV7-9	-	TGTGCCAGCTTTCGCGTCGGGGCTTTTTATGGCTACACCTTC	CASFRVGAFYGYTF
TRBJ1-6	-	TRBV30	-	TGTGCCTGGAACCTGAATTCGGGCAGAATCTCACCCCTCCACTTT	CAWNLNSGRISPLHF
TRBJ2-2	-	TRBV5-4	TRBD1	TGTGCCAGCAGCTTGGCAGGGGGCCTGAACACCGGGGAGCTGTTTTTT	CASSLAGGLNTGELFF
TRBJ1-2	-	TRBV2	-	TGTGCCAGCAGTTCCGAAGGCGGGTATGGCTACACCTTC	CASSSEGGYGYTF
TRBJ2-1	-	TRBV7-8	TRBD2	TGTGCCAGCAGCAAGACTAGCGGACCATTGAGCTCCTACAATGAGCAGTTCTTC	CASSKTSGPLSSYNEQFF
TRBJ2-3	-	TRBV30	-	TGTGCCTGGAGTGTACGGGCAGGGTGGGCAGATACGCAGTATTTT	CAWSVRAGWADTQYF
TRBJ1-1	-	TRBV5-1	-	TGCGCCAGCAGCTTGGGTGCTCTAGCCGGCACTGAAGCTTTCTTT	CASSLGALAGTEAFF
TRBJ2-1	-	TRBV5-4	-	TGTGCCAGCAGCTCCGGACCGTCCCTTCTTTGGTGGTTCTTC	CASSSGPSLLWWFF
TRBJ2-5	-	TRBV4-1	-	TGCGCCAGCAGCCAAGTTATGGGACAAGAGACCCAGTACTTC	CASSQVMGQETQYF
TRBJ1-5	-	TRBV19	-	TGTGCCAGTAGTATGGATTCGGCAGGGAACAATCAGCCCCAGCATTTT	CASSMDSAGNNQPQHF
TRBJ1-4	-	TRBV19	-	TGTGCCAGTAGCCAAATGGGTGGGCCCAATGAAAAACTGTTTTTT	CASSQMGGPNEKLFF
TRBJ2-1	-	TRBV30	-	TGTGCCCTAACGAGGGACTCTTACTACAATGAGCAGTTCTTC	CALTRDSYYNEQFF
TRBJ1-2	-	TRBV10-3	-	TGTGCCATTTTATCAGGGGATTCGGTTGGCTACACCTTC	CAILSGDSVGYTF
TRBJ1-3	-	TRBV5-1	-	TGCGCCAGCAGCCCCGGGACTCTTCCCACTGGAAACACCATATATTTT	CASSPGTLPTGNTIYF
TRBJ1-2	-	TRBV11-2	TRBD1	TGTGCCAGCAGCTACTTTCACAGGGGGAGAAACTATGGCTACACCTTC	CASSYFHRGRNYGYTF
TRBJ1-2	-	TRBV27	-	TGTGCCAGCAGTTTAAGGGGCGCGCCCTATGGCTACACCTTC	CASSLRGAPYGYTF
TRBJ2-2	once	TRBV5-1	-	TGCGCCAGCAGCTTGTACAGGCGGGACACCGGGGAGCTGTTTTTT	CASSLYRRDTGELFF
TRBJ1-2	-	TRBV6-1	-	TGTGCCAGCAGCCGTGAGGGGTCCTATGGCTACACCTTC	CASSREGSYGYTF
TRBJ1-2	-	TRBV7-9	-	TGTGCCACCGCGACCTGGGCGGATTTCTTCTATGGCTACACCTTC	CATATWADFFYGYTF
TRBJ2-1	-	TRBV5-1	TRBD2	TGCGCCAGCAGCCCGGGACTAGCGGGGGGACTCACCCTCTACAATGAGCAGTTCTTC	CASSPGLAGGLTLYNEQFF
TRBJ1-1	-	TRBV5-4	-	TGTGCCAGCAGAATGGGAGGCCACACTGAAGCTTTCTTT	CASRMGGHTEAFF
TRBJ2-1	-	TRBV11-3	-	TGTGCCAGCAGCGGTGGAAAGGGATCCTACAATGAGCAGTTCTTC	CASSGGKGSYNEQFF
TRBJ1-2	-	TRBV6-5	-	TGTGCCAGCAGTTACTCGAGCAACTATGGCTACACCTTC	CASSYSSNYGYTF
TRBJ2-2	-	TRBV10-3	-	TGTGCCCATCAGTCGGGTCCCGGGGAGCTGTTTTTT	CAHQSGPGELFF